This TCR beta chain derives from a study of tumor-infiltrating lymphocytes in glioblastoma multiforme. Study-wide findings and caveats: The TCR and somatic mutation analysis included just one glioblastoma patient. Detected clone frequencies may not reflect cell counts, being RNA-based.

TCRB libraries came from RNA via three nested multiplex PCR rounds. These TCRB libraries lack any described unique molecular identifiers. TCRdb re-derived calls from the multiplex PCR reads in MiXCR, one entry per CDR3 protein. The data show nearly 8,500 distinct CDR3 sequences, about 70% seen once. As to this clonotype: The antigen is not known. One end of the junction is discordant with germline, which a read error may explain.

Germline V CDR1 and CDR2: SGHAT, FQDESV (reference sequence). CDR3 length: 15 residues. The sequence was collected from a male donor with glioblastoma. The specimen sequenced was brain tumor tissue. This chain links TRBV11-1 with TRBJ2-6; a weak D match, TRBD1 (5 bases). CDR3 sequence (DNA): TGTGCCAGCAGCTTAGTAACGTTTGGGGCCAACATCCTGACTTTC. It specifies CASSLVTFGANILTF.